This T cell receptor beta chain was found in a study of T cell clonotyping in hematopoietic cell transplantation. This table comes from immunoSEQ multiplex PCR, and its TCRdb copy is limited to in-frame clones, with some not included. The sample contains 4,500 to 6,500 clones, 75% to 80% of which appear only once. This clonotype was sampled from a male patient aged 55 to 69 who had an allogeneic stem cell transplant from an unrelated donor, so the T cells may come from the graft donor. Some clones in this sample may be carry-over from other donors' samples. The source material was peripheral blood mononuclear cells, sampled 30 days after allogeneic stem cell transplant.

CDR3 sequence reads: CASSIKDSRYEQYF. CDR3 DNA sequence: TGTGCCAGCAGTATCAAGGACTCTCGGTACGAGCAGTACTTC. The chain combines TRBV2 with TRBJ2-7; possibly TRBD2 for D (5 bases). Germline CDR1 and CDR2: SNHLY and FYNNEI. Trimming stripped 5 bases from V and 4 bases from J, with 15 bases between. This CDR3 has 14 residues.